This is a list of T cell receptor beta chains from one sample in a study of T cell responses to AZD1222 COVID-19 vaccine. TCRdb's table, derived via immunoSEQ multiplex PCR, lists solely in-frame clones and lacks some. The sample carries some 96,000 clones, roughly 91% recorded once. The material sequenced was peripheral blood, taken on day 0 of AZD1222 vaccination. The source is an adult in good health. CDR3s include the opening cysteine and the closing phenylalanine or tryptophan. Each record gives: J gene, clone size, D gene, V gene, CDR3 DNA, CDR3 protein. A D gene is named only where the DNA matches it firmly. Not all rows give a size; the values are once, few, many and, for expanded clones, a class.

>TRBJ2-5|once|-|TRBV9
TGTGCCAGCAGCCCCCGGCCGGGGCAAGAGACCCAGTACTTC
CASSPRPGQETQYF
>TRBJ1-2|-|-|TRBV19
TGTGCCACCCAAAGACACTATGGCTACACCTTC
CATQRHYGYTF
>TRBJ2-5|-|-|TRBV30
TGTGCCTGGAGCCCCACTGGGCGGGGTCGGCAAGAGACCCAGTACTTC
CAWSPTGRGRQETQYF
>TRBJ2-7|once|-|TRBV27
TGTGCCAGCGGGAAAAGCTCCTACGAGCAGTACTTC
CASGKSSYEQYF
>TRBJ2-3|-|-|TRBV5-6
TGTGCCAGCAGCTTGAAAGTCAGCACAGATACGCAGTATTTT
CASSLKVSTDTQYF
>TRBJ2-7|-|-|TRBV7-8
TGTGCCAGCAGCTTGCTCGAGGGTGAAGGCTACGAGCAGTACTTC
CASSLLEGEGYEQYF
>TRBJ2-5|-|TRBD2|TRBV5-1
TGCGCCAGCAGCCCGGCCGGACTAGCGGGGAGCAATCCCCATGAGACCCAGTACTTC
CASSPAGLAGSNPHETQYF
>TRBJ2-1|-|-|TRBV9
TGTGCCAGCAGCGTAGACGCGGTCTCCTACAATGAGCAGTTCTTC
CASSVDAVSYNEQFF
>TRBJ2-7|-|-|TRBV28
TGTGCCAGCAGGGAATATGACGAGCAGTACTTC
CASREYDEQYF
>TRBJ1-4|-|TRBD1|TRBV15
TGTGCCACCAGCACCTGGACAGGGTCTAATGAAAAACTGTTTTTT
CATSTWTGSNEKLFF
>TRBJ2-2|-|TRBD2|TRBV7-6
TGTGCCAGCAGCTCGGGACTAGCTGACAACACCGGGGAGCTGTTTTTT
CASSSGLADNTGELFF
>TRBJ2-7|-|-|TRBV20-1
TGCAGTGCTACGGAGTTCTACGAGCAGTACTTC
CSATEFYEQYF
>TRBJ1-1|-|TRBD1|TRBV4-2
TGTGCCAGCAGACAAATCCTGGACAGGGGAATGAACACTGAAGCTTTCTTT
CASRQILDRGMNTEAFF
>TRBJ2-7|-|TRBD1|TRBV10-1
TGCGCCAGCAGTGAGTCGAGGGACAGGGGAAACTACGAGCAGTACTTC
CASSESRDRGNYEQYF
>TRBJ2-1|-|-|TRBV6-5
TGTGCCAGCAGTCCGGGAGTCTCCTACAATGAGCAGTTCTTC
CASSPGVSYNEQFF
>TRBJ2-7|once|-|TRBV6-5
TGTGCCAGCAGTCAATCGGCGGCGGGGCAGTACTTC
CASSQSAAGQYF
>TRBJ2-7|-|-|TRBV28
TGTGCCAGCACAAAAATTTCGGGCTACGAGCAGTACTTC
CASTKISGYEQYF
>TRBJ2-1|-|TRBD2|TRBV9
TGTGCCAGCAGCGTAGTCGGGAGGGCCTCCTACAATGAGCAGTTCTTC
CASSVVGRASYNEQFF
>TRBJ1-5|-|-|TRBV28
TGTGCCAGCAGTTCCCCTCCCCACAATCAGCCCCAGCATTTT
CASSSPPHNQPQHF
>TRBJ2-7|-|-|TRBV27
TGTGCCAGCAGGAGACAGCCATTCTCCTACGAGCAGTACTTC
CASRRQPFSYEQYF
>TRBJ2-3|-|TRBD1|TRBV28
TGTGCCAGCAGTTTAGTAGCGTCTCGTGACAGGGGGTTAGATACGCAGTATTTT
CASSLVASRDRGLDTQYF
>TRBJ1-2|-|-|TRBV28
TGTGCCAGCAGTTTAGGCTTCTATGGCTACACCTTC
CASSLGFYGYTF
>TRBJ2-5|-|-|TRBV3-1/TRBV3-2
TGTGCCAGCAGCCAAGATTCAGGGGAAACGGAGACCCAGTACTTC
CASSQDSGETETQYF
>TRBJ2-1|-|TRBD2|TRBV11-2
TGTGCCAGCAGCTTACAAGTACGCGGGAGTGAGTTCTTC
CASSLQVRGSEFF